This T cell receptor beta chain emerged from a study of blood T cell repertoires in COVID-19. Clinical history as reported by participants underpinned cohort assignment. The V segment lost 5 bases and the J segment 3 bases; nucleotides outside the gene matches: 12. The germline V gene has CDR1 SEHNR and CDR2 FQNEAQ (reference sequence). The length of the CDR3 is 18 residues. Assay used: immunoSEQ multiplex PCR; TCRdb lists only in-frame clones, some missing. The sample includes 250,000 to 350,000 clones, around nine tenths of them seen just once. The sequenced sample consisted of PBMCs or T cells enriched from blood (not recorded which). The chain employs TRBV7-9 and TRBJ2-2; 10 positions agree with TRBD2. This sequence was found in a woman aged 25 to 39 who had recovered from COVID-19. The CDR3 region has the DNA TGTGCCAGCAGCGATAGGCCGGGACTAGCGAACCACACCGGGGAGCTGTTTTTT. Its protein product is CASSDRPGLANHTGELFF.